This T cell receptor (beta chain) was obtained from a study of T cell changes during pregnancy in multiple sclerosis. Repertoires were generated with immunoSEQ multiplex PCR, while TCRdb's copy carries only in-frame clones and drops some. The sample includes some 80,000 clones, roughly 90% of them seen just once. Per germline, CDR1 LNHDA and CDR2 SQIVND (reference sequence). After removal of 5 bases from V and 9 bases from J, the junction contained 13 bases not matched to a gene. The CDR3 runs 15 residues. Sequenced material: peripheral blood, taken in the first trimester of pregnancy. This receptor was identified in a female donor in good health, enrolled as a control in a pregnancy study. This rearrangement joins TRBV19 to TRBJ2-7; 10 nucleotides match TRBD1. The CDR3 bases are TGTGCCAGTAGTGATCGGGACAGGGGACCCGCGGGGCAGTACTTC. As protein: CASSDRDRGPAGQYF.